This T cell receptor beta chain comes out of a study of T cells in Graves' hyperthyroidism and ophthalmopathy. Not enrolled were patients with uncontrolled infection, other autoimmune disease, pregnancy or lactation. Amplification of TCR beta CDR3 regions was performed using RNA transcripts as template. TCR CDR3 underwent first-round RT-PCR with the HTBI primer set. Each CDR3 protein gets one entry after TCRdb re-called the multiplex PCR reads with MiXCR. Of roughly 380,000 distinct CDR3 sequences in the sample, 14% were seen once. This clonotype appeared many times. The antigen is unknown. Notes on the study in general: Before onset, ophthalmopathy was predicted by the model a median 6.5 months earlier. Ophthalmopathy and stable hyperthyroidism were told apart by a 13 V-J model.

Material: blood. The TCR sequence derives from a woman aged 60-75 years with Graves' hyperthyroidism.

The chain's CDR3 is CASSPSSAAGTQYF. CDR3 bases: TGTGCCAGCAGCCCAAGTTCCGCGGCGGGTACGCAGTATTTT. J is TRBJ2-3 and V is TRBV2, with D possibly TRBD2 on 5 matching bases. Germline V gene lookup returns CDR1 SNHLY and CDR2 FYNNEI. The CDR3 sequence is 14 residues long. V lost 6 bases and J 8 bases, leaving 18 bases between the germline ends.